This T cell receptor beta chain was captured by sequencing in a study of blood T cell repertoires in COVID-19. On the study more broadly: Material from acute and convalescent COVID-19 was sourced from the United States, Italy and Spain. PBMCs, B-cell-depleted T cells, or T cells were the source of the cDNA or gDNA that made up the material.

Authors' methods: Estimation of nucleated cell counts was performed using reference gene primer amplification. TCRdb's table, derived via immunoSEQ multiplex PCR, lists solely in-frame clones and lacks some. V and J calls and clone size are given by that table; D and trimming were obtained from the DNA. The table shows under 45,000 clones, with roughly 73% occurring only once. Germline lookup yields CDR1 SGHTA and CDR2 FQGNSA. With 4 bases removed from V and 6 bases from J, the gap between germline ends came to 11 bases. The CDR3 has 13 residues. Sequenced material: peripheral blood. The rearrangement joins TRBV7-2 to TRBJ2-3; D is possibly TRBD2 (6 bases). The TCR sequence derives from a woman aged 70-85 years with acute or convalescent COVID-19. CDR3 in amino acids: CASSWGAGDTQYF. CDR3 nucleotide sequence: TGTGCCAGCAGCTGGGGAGCGGGCGATACGCAGTATTTT.